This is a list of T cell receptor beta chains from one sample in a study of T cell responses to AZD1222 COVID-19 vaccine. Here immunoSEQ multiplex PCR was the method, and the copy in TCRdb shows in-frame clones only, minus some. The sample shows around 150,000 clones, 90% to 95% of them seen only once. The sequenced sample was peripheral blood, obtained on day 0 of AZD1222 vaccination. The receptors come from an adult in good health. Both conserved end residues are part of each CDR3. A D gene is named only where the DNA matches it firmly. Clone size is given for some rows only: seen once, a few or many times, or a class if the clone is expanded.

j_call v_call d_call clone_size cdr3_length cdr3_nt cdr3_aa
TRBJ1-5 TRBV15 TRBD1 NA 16 TGTGCCACCAGCTTCCCCGGGACAGCGGGCAATCAGCCCCAGCATTTT CATSFPGTAGNQPQHF
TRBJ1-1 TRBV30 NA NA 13 TGTGCCTGGACCCGGACAGAGAGGACTGAAGCTTTCTTT CAWTRTERTEAFF
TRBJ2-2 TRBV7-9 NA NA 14 TGTGCCAGCAGCTTAGTTGGGGCCACCGGGGAGCTGTTTTTT CASSLVGATGELFF
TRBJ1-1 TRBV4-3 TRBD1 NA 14 TGCGCCAGCAGCGAAACAGGGGAGTACACTGAAGCTTTCTTT CASSETGEYTEAFF
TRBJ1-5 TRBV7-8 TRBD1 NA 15 TGTGCCAGCAGCTTAGGAGACAGGGGGGACCAGCCCCAGCATTTT CASSLGDRGDQPQHF
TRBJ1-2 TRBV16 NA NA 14 TGTGCCAGCAGCCAATCCGTCGGTCTTTATGGCTACACCTTC CASSQSVGLYGYTF
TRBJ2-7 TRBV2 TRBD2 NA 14 TGTGCCAGCAGTGAACGGGGGGTCGGATACGAGCAGTACTTC CASSERGVGYEQYF
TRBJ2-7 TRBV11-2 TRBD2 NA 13 TGTGCCAGCAGCTTAGAAGCGGGAGCCGAGCAGTACTTC CASSLEAGAEQYF
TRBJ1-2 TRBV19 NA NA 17 TGTGCCAGTAGTATAAGCCCCAGGGGATACCACCCCTATGGCTACACCTTC CASSISPRGYHPYGYTF
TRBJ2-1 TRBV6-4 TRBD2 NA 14 TGTGCCAGCAGTGACACTAGCGAGCACAATGAGCAGTTCTTC CASSDTSEHNEQFF
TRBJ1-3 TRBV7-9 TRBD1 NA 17 TGTGCCAGCAGCTTAGAACAGGGGTTCTTCTCTGGAAACACCATATATTTT CASSLEQGFFSGNTIYF
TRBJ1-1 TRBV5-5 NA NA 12 TGTGCCAGCAGCTTGGTAACTACTGAAGCTTTCTTT CASSLVTTEAFF
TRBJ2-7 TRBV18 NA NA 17 TGTGCCAGCTCACCACTGTTTCAAGGCGGGAACTCCTACGAGCAGTACTTC CASSPLFQGGNSYEQYF
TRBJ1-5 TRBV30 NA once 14 TGTGCCTGGAGTGTAAATACTTACAATCAGCCCCAGCATTTT CAWSVNTYNQPQHF
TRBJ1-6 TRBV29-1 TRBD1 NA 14 TGCAGCGTTCTCGACACAGGGGCAGAATCACCCCTCCACTTT CSVLDTGAESPLHF
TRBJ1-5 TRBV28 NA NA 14 TGTGCCAGCAGATCGACAGTTAGCAATCAGCCCCAGCATTTT CASRSTVSNQPQHF
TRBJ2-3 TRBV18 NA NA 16 TGTGCCAGCTCACTACAAGTTTCTAGCGTAACAGATACGCAGTATTTT CASSLQVSSVTDTQYF
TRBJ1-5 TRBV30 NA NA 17 TGTGCCTGGAGCGGTAAGGGACCCCGGGGCCGCAATCAGCCCCAGCATTTT CAWSGKGPRGRNQPQHF
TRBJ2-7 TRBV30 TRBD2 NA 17 TGTGCCTGGAGTGCGCCCCCGGGACTAGCGGGGGGGAGTGAGCAGTACTTC CAWSAPPGLAGGSEQYF
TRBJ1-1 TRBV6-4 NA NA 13 TGTGCCAGCAGTGACTCCCGGAACACTGAAGCTTTCTTT CASSDSRNTEAFF
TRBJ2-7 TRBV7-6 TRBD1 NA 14 TGTGCCAGCAGCCTGGGACAGGGGTTGGGGGAGCAGTACTTC CASSLGQGLGEQYF
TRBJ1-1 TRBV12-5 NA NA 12 TGTGCTAGTGGTTCCCCCGGGGGGGGAGCTTTCTTT CASGSPGGGAFF
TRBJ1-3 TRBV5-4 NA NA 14 TGTGCCAGCGGAACAGGGACACCTGGAAACACCATATATTTT CASGTGTPGNTIYF
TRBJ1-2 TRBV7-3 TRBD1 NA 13 TGTGCCAGCAGGCCGAACAGGGGGCATGGCTACACCTTC CASRPNRGHGYTF
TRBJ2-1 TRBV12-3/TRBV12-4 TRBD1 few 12 TGTGCCAGCGGACAGGGGAGGGATGAGCAGTTCTTC CASGQGRDEQFF
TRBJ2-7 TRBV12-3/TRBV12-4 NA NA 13 TGTGCCAGCAGTTTAGTGACAGGTTACGAGCAGTACTTC CASSLVTGYEQYF
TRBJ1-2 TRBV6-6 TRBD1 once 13 TGTGCCAGCAGGCTACAGGGGGCGGATGGCTACACCTTC CASRLQGADGYTF
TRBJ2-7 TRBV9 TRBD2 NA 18 TGTGCCAGCAGCCCCTCCCGTCTAGCGGGAGGCCCGATGTGGGAGCAGTACTTC CASSPSRLAGGPMWEQYF
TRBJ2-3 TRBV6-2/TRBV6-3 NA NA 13 TGTGCCAGCAGTTGGGAAAGGGGAGATACGCAGTATTTT CASSWERGDTQYF
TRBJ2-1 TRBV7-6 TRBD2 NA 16 TGTGCCAGCAGCTTAGAAGCGGGGAAATCGTACAATGAGCAGTTCTTC CASSLEAGKSYNEQFF
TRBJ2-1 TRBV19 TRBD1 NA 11 TGTGCCAGTAGACAGGGGGCGCGGGAGTTCTTC CASRQGAREFF
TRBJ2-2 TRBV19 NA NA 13 TGTGCCCTGGGCGCAGGCAACACCGGGGAGCTGTTTTTT CALGAGNTGELFF
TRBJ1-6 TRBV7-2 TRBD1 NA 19 TGTGCCAGCAGTACACATCGAGGGGGCTTGAGCTCCTATAATTCACCCCTCCACTTT CASSTHRGGLSSYNSPLHF
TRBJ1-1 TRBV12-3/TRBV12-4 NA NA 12 TGTGCCAGCAGTTTTCAGGGTACTGAAGCTTTCTTT CASSFQGTEAFF
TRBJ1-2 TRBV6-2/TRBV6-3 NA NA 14 TGTGCCAGCAGTTACTTTACAGCCGACTATGGCTACACCTTC CASSYFTADYGYTF
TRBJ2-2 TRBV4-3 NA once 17 TGCGCCAGCAGCCAAGATCAGGGATCGCCGAACACCGGGGAGCTGTTTTTT CASSQDQGSPNTGELFF
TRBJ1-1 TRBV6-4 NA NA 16 TGTGCCAGCAGTGAAACCCCCCAATCCCGACATACTGAAGCTTTCTTT CASSETPQSRHTEAFF
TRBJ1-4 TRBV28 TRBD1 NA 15 TGTGCCAGCAGTAAGCTCGACAGGGCCAATGAAAAACTGTTTTTT CASSKLDRANEKLFF
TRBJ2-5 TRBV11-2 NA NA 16 TGTGCCAGCAGCTTAGATCTGAGTGGCATTATGGAGACCCAGTACTTC CASSLDLSGIMETQYF
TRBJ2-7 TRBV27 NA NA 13 TGTGCCAGCAGTTATGGATCCAAGGCAGAGCAGTACTTC CASSYGSKAEQYF
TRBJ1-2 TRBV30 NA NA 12 TGTGCCTGGAGTGTAGTCCTCTATGGCTACACCTTC CAWSVVLYGYTF
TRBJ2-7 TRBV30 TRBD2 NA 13 TGTGCCTGGAGGAGGACTAGTTCCTACGAGCAGTACTTC CAWRRTSSYEQYF
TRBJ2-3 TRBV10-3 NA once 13 TGTGCCGCCAGCGGAAGGGGCACAGATACGCAGTATTTT CAASGRGTDTQYF
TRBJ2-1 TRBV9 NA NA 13 TGTGCCAGCAGCGCCCTATCCCGGATTGAGCAGTTCTTC CASSALSRIEQFF